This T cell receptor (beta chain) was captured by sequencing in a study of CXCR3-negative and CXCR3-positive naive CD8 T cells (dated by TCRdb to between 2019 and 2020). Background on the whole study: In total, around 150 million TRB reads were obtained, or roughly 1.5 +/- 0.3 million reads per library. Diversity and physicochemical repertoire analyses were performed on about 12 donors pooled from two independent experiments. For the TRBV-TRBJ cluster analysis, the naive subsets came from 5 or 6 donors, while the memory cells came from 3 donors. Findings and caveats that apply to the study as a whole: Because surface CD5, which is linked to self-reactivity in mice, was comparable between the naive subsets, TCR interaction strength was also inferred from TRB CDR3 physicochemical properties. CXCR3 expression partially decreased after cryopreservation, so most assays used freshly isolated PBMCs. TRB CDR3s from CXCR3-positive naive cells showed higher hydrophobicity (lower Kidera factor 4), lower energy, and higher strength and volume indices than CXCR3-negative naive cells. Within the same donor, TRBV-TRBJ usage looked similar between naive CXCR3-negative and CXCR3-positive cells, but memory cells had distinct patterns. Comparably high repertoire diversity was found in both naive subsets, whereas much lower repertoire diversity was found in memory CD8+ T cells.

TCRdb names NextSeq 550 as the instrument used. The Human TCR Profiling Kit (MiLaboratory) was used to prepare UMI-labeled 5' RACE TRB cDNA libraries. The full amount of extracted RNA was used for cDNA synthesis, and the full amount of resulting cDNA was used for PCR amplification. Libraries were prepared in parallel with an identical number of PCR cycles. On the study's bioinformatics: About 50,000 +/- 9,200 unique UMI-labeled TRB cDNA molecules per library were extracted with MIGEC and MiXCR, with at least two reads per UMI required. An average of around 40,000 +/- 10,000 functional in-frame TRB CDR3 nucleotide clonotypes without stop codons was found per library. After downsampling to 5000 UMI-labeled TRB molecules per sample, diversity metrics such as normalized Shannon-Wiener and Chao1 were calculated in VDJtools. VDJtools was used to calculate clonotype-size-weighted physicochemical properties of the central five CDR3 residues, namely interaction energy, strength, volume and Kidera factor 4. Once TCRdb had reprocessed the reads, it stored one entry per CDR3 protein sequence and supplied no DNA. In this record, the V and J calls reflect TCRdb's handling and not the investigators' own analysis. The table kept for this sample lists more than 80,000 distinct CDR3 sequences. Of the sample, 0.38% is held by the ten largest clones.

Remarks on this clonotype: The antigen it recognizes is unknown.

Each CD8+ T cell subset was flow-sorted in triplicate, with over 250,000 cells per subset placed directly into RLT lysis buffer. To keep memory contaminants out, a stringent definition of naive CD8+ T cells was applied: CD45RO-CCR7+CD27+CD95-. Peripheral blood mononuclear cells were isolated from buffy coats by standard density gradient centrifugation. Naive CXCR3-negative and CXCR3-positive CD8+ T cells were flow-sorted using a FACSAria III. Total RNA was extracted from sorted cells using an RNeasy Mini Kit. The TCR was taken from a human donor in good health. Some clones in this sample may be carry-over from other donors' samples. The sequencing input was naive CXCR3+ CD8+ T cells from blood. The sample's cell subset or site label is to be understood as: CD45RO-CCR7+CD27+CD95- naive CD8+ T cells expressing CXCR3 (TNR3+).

The CDR3 reads CASSPPLRETGNEQFF. The chain was built from TRBV18 and TRBJ2-1; the D call from TCRdb, TRBD2, cannot be confirmed without DNA. The germline V gene gives CDR1 as KGHSH and CDR2 as LQKENI. From the cysteine through the phenylalanine, the CDR3 covers 16 amino acids. The nucleotide record is missing.